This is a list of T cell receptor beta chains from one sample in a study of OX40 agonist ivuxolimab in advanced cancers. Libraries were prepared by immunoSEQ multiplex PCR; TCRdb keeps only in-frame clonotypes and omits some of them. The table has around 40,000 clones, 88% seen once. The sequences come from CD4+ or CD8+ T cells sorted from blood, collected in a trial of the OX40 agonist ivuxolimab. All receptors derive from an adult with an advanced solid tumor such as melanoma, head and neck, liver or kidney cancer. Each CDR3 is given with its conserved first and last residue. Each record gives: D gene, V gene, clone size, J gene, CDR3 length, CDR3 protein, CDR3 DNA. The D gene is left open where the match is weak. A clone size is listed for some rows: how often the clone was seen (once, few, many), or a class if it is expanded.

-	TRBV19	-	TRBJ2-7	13	CASSTSTGSEQYF	TGTGCCAGTAGTACCTCGACAGGCAGCGAGCAGTACTTC
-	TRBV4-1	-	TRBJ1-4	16	CASSQAGGATNEKLFF	TGCGCCAGCAGCCAAGCGGGGGGGGCAACTAATGAAAAACTGTTTTTT
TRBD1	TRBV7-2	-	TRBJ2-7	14	CASSAGTGLDEQYF	TGTGCCAGCAGCGCCGGGACAGGGCTGGACGAGCAGTACTTC
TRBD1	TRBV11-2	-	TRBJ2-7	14	CASSGRDSFYEQYF	TGTGCCAGCAGCGGCCGGGACAGCTTCTACGAGCAGTACTTC
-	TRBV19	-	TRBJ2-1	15	CASRKIAEAYNEQFF	TGTGCCAGTAGGAAGATAGCAGAGGCCTACAATGAGCAGTTCTTC
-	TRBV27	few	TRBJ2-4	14	CASSLTVSRYIQYF	TGTGCCAGCAGTTTAACAGTTTCTCGATACATTCAGTACTTC
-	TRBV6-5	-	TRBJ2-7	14	CASSYSDGNYEQYF	TGTGCCAGCAGTTACTCGGACGGTAACTACGAGCAGTACTTC
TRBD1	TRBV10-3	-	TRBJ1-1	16	CAISGRTGGIGTEAFF	TGTGCCATCAGTGGTAGGACAGGGGGAATCGGCACTGAAGCTTTCTTT
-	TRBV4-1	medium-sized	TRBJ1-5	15	CASSLEQGSNQPQHF	TGCGCCAGCAGCCTTGAACAGGGTAGCAATCAGCCCCAGCATTTT
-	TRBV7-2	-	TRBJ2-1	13	CASEGTTYNEQFF	TGTGCCAGCGAGGGGACAACCTACAATGAGCAGTTCTTC
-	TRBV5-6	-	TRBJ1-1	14	CASSLAGTNTEAFF	TGTGCCAGCAGCTTGGCGGGGACAAACACTGAAGCTTTCTTT
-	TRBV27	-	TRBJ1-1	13	CASRWMRSTEAFF	TGTGCCAGCCGGTGGATGAGGTCGACTGAAGCTTTCTTT
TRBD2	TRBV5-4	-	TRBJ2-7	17	CASSLRRSIAGVYEQYF	TGTGCCAGCAGCTTGAGGCGTTCGATTGCGGGAGTGTACGAGCAGTACTTC
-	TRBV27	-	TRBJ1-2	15	CASSLALGGRDGYTF	TGTGCCAGCAGTTTGGCCTTAGGGGGGAGGGATGGCTACACCTTC
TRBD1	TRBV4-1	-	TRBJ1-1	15	CASNRDSEEGTEAFF	TGCGCCAGCAACCGGGACAGCGAGGAGGGCACTGAAGCTTTCTTT
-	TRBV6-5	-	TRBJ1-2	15	CASSPNVQGRYGYTF	TGTGCCAGCAGCCCTAATGTACAGGGCAGGTATGGCTACACCTTC
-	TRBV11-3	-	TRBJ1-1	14	CASSPGGGGTEAFF	TGTGCCAGCAGCCCGGGGGGAGGTGGGACTGAAGCTTTCTTT
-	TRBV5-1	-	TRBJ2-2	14	CASKSPPNTGELFF	TGCGCCAGCAAAAGCCCGCCGAACACCGGGGAGCTGTTTTTT
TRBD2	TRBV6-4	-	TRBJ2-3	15	CASSDGGGHTNTQYF	TGTGCCAGCAGTGACGGCGGGGGGCACACGAATACGCAGTATTTT